The next 19 T cell receptor beta chains were all read from a single sample in a study of cytomegalovirus exposure and HLA in healthy donors. PCR primers comprised 60 Vbeta and 13 Jbeta primers. The repertoire was sequenced with immunoSEQ multiplex PCR; TCRdb's copy has only in-frame clones and lacks some. The sample includes about 240,000 clones, approximately 82% seen only once; the top ten take less than 9%. The sample comprised PBMCs. Receptors were obtained from a woman aged 55-70 years in good health and CMV-seropositive.

This chain uses TRBV6-1 with TRBJ1-5; D unclear. Germline V CDR1 and CDR2: MNHNS, SASEGT. The CDR3 consists of 13 residues. V was pared by 6 bases and J by 5 bases, with 11 bases between. CDR3 nucleotide sequence: TGTGCCAGCAGAGTACAGTCTCATCAGCCCCAGCATTTT. It codes for CASRVQSHQPQHF.

The chain joins TRBV28 to TRBJ2-7; possibly TRBD2 for D (5 bases). CDR1 and CDR2 (germline): MDHEN, SYDVKM. V was cut by 4 bases and J by 5 bases, with 15 bases left in between. The CDR3 runs to 14 residues. The CDR3 bases are TGTGCCAGCAGTTCCCCGCCTAGCAGCGACGAGCAGTACTTC. This translates into CASSSPPSSDEQYF. Full variable domain (remainder filled in from reference TRBV28 and TRBJ2-7): DVKVTQSSRYLVKRTGEKVFLECVQDMDHENMFWYRQDPGLGLRLIYFSYDVKMKEKGDIPEGYSVSREKKERFSLILESASTNQTSMYLCASSSPPSSDEQYFGPGTRLTVT.

The chain employs TRBV6-6 and TRBJ2-5; 8 bases align to TRBD1. Germline V gives CDR1 MNHNY, CDR2 SVGAGI (reference sequence). V was pared by 6 bases and J by 1 base, with 10 bases of the junction left unmatched. The CDR3 length is 16 residues. CDR3: CASSQADRVSQETQYF. As DNA, the CDR3 is TGTGCCAGCAGCCAGGCGGACAGGGTTAGCCAAGAGACCCAGTACTTC.

The table lists this clone with a count of one. The rearrangement uses TRBV6-1 and TRBJ2-3, with D tentatively TRBD1 (6 bases). V lost 7 bases to trimming and J lost 2 bases, with 16 bases between them. This CDR3 contains 15 residues. In germline, CDR1 is MNHNS, CDR2 SASEGT. The CDR3 nucleotides read TGTGCCAGCAAAGCCGGGGACAAGAACACAGATACGCAGTATTTT. It specifies CASKAGDKNTDTQYF.

The V and J genes are TRBV10-3 and TRBJ1-4, with 9 bases that match TRBD1. This CDR3 is 14 amino acids long. With 8 bases clipped from V and 14 bases from J, the junction kept 15 bases outside the gene matches. Germline V lookup: CDR1 ENHRY, CDR2 SYGVKD. The DNA of the CDR3 is TGTGCCATCGCCCCTGGGGGTACAGGGGGCCGTCTGTTTTTT. It codes for CAIAPGGTGGRLFF.

The chain combines TRBV6-1 with TRBJ1-1; no firm D call. The CDR3 length is 15 residues. V was pared by 1 base and J by 0 bases, with 9 bases between. Germline V CDR1 and CDR2: MNHNS, SASEGT. The CDR3 spells CASSEVVALNTEAFF. CDR3 coding DNA: TGTGCCAGCAGTGAAGTGGTAGCCCTGAACACTGAAGCTTTCTTT.

Turning to this clone: Other DNA variants within this sample encode the same CDR3. The chain is built from TRBV6-5 and TRBJ2-5; TRBD2 might be the D (6 bases). Germline lookup yields CDR1 MNHEY and CDR2 SVGAGI. This CDR3 region has 13 residues. V dropped 9 bases and J dropped 6 bases, with 17 bases sitting between them. For the CDR3, the DNA is TGTGCCAGTAGTAAGCCTAGCGTGAAGACCCAGTACTTC. It encodes CASSKPSVKTQYF.

The chain joins TRBV19 to TRBJ1-2; 8 bases are a match to TRBD1. Germline V gene lookup returns CDR1 LNHDA and CDR2 SQIVND (reference sequence). Trimming cost V 4 bases and J 4 bases; bases outside gene matches: 14. This CDR3 region has 17 residues. CDR3 sequence (DNA): TGTGCCAGTAGTACCATCCCGGACAGGGCGGAGGCCTATGGCTACACCTTC. Translating gives CASSTIPDRAEAYGYTF.

This chain links TRBV25-1 with TRBJ2-2, with 9 nucleotides matching TRBD2. The CDR3 has 15 residues. The germline V gene has CDR1 MGHDK and CDR2 SYGVNS. The junction had 3 bases not matched to a gene; V was cut back by 1 base and J by 6 bases. CDR3 loop: CASSELAGEAGELFF. CDR3 sequence (DNA): TGTGCCAGCAGTGAATTAGCGGGAGAAGCCGGGGAGCTGTTTTTT.

Details on this clone: A junction boundary mismatches the germline segment, possibly from a read error. The chain employs TRBV7-9 and TRBJ2-7, with 11 bases matching TRBD2. Germline CDR1 is SEHNR and CDR2 is FQNEAQ (reference sequence). CDR3 length: 14 residues. This CDR3 reads CSSSLRLAGPEQYF. In DNA, the CDR3 is TGTTCCAGCAGCCTCCGACTAGCGGGACCGGAGCAGTACTTC.

This clone appeared a few times. The rearrangement links TRBV12-5 to TRBJ2-1; D is uncertain. Trimming took 5 bases from V and 5 from J, leaving 10 bases between them. The V gene's germline CDR1 is LGHNT and CDR2 FRNRAP. There are 13 residues in the CDR3. CDR3 coding DNA: TGTGCTAGTGGTCGTAATCGGGACAATGAGCAGTTCTTC. Protein sequence: CASGRNRDNEQFF.

The genes are TRBV4-2 and TRBJ2-7; maybe TRBD1 (7 bases). Germline V CDR1 and CDR2: LGHNA, YNFKEQ. This CDR3 is built from 15 residues. The V gene lost 1 base and the J gene lost 3 bases, with 13 bases spanning the gap. CDR3 sequence reads: CASSQASQGGYEQYF. The DNA for the CDR3 is TGTGCCAGCAGCCAAGCATCCCAGGGGGGCTACGAGCAGTACTTC.

The DNA of the CDR3 is TGTGCCAGCAGCCAAGAATCGGGGGGGAAGGGTCAGCCCCAGCATTTT. Protein sequence: CASSQESGGKGQPQHF. This chain uses TRBV4-2 with TRBJ1-5; weak D call: TRBD1 (5 bases). The CDR3 is 16 residues long. V lost 0 bases to trimming and J lost 6 bases, with 15 bases between them. In germline, CDR1 is LGHNA, CDR2 YNFKEQ.

This clone was detected a few times. The genes are TRBV5-6 and TRBJ1-2; 8 bases match TRBD1. This CDR3 region has 14 residues. The V gene's germline CDR1 is SGHDT and CDR2 YYEEEE. V was pared by 1 base and J by 8 bases, with 7 bases of the junction left unmatched. CDR3: CASSLTTGVLGYTF. The CDR3 DNA is TGTGCCAGCAGCTTGACGACAGGGGTACTCGGCTACACCTTC.

The V gene is TRBV2, the J gene TRBJ1-2; the D is unclear. CDR3 size: 10 residues. From germline, CDR1 is SNHLY and CDR2 FYNNEI. Trimming pared 6 bases from V and 5 bases from J, leaving 4 bases between. CDR3 amino acids: CASSTYGYTF. CDR3 DNA sequence: TGTGCCAGCAGCACTTATGGCTACACCTTC.

The chain is built from TRBV5-6 and TRBJ2-5, with a tentative D call TRBD2 (5 bases). Between the trimmed V and J ends, which lost 4 bases and 3 bases, there was a span of 10 bases. The CDR3 has 13 residues. Germline V gene lookup returns CDR1 SGHDT and CDR2 YYEEEE. CDR3 residues: CASSLDFEETQYF. CDR3 nucleotide sequence: TGTGCCAGCAGCCTGGACTTCGAAGAGACCCAGTACTTC.

CDR3: CAWSVWSHSTTNTEAFF. DNA for the CDR3: TGTGCCTGGAGTGTATGGTCGCATTCGACAACGAACACTGAAGCTTTCTTT. This sequence joins TRBV30 and TRBJ1-1; D gene uncertain. The CDR3 contains 17 residues. V was cut by 0 bases and J by 1 base, with 18 bases left in between. Germline CDR1 and CDR2: GTSNPN and SVGIG (reference sequence). The entire variable domain, with the rest obtained from reference TRBV30 and TRBJ1-1, is as follows: SQTIHQWPATLVQPVGSPLSLECTVEGTSNPNLYWYRQAAGRGLQLLFYSVGIGQISSEVPQNLSASRPQDRQFILSSKKLLLSDSGFYLCAWSVWSHSTTNTEAFFGQGTRLTVV.

This sequence joins TRBV19 and TRBJ2-7; TRBD1 might be the D (6 bases). The CDR3 consists of 15 residues. Trimming took off 5 bases at V and 3 bases at J, with 17 bases between the two ends. From germline, CDR1 is LNHDA and CDR2 SQIVND (reference sequence). CDR3 protein: CASSSLGTKDYEQYF. CDR3 nucleotide sequence: TGTGCCAGTAGTTCCCTCGGGACAAAGGACTACGAGCAGTACTTC.

The chain has TRBV25-1 and TRBJ2-5; a weak D match, TRBD1 (6 bases). The CDR3 consists of 14 residues. The ends were cut back, 8 bases at V and 2 bases at J, with 15 bases in the middle. Germline V gives CDR1 MGHDK, CDR2 SYGVNS. The chain's CDR3 is CASGNTGLQETQYF. The CDR3 DNA reads TGTGCCAGCGGGAATACAGGGTTACAAGAGACCCAGTACTTC.